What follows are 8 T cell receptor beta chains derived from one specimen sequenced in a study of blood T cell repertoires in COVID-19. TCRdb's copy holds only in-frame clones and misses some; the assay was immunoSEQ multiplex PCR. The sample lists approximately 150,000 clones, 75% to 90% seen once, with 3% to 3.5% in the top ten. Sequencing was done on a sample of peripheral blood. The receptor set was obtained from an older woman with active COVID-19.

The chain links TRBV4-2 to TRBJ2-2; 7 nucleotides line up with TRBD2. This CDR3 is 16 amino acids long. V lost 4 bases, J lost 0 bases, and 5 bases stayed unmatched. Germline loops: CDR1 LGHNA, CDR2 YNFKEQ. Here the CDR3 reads CASSRRLAPNTGELFF. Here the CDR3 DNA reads TGTGCCAGCAGCCGTCGACTAGCTCCGAACACCGGGGAGCTGTTTTTT.

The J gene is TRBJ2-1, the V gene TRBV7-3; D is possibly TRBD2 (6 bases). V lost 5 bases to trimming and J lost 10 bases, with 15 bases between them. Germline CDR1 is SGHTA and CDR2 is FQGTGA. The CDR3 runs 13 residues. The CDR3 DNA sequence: TGTGCCAGCAGCCCGGGACTGGCTCGGGAGCAGTTCTTC. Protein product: CASSPGLAREQFF. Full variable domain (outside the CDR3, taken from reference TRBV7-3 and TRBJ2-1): GAGVSQTPSNKVTEKGKYVELRCDPISGHTALYWYRQSLGQGPEFLIYFQGTGAADDSGLPNDRFFAVRPEGSVSTLKIQRTERGDSAVYLCASSPGLAREQFFGPGTRLTVL.

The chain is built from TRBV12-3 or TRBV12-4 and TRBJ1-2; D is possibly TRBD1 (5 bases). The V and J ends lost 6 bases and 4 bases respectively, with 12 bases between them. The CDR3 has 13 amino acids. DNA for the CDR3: TGTGCCAGCAGGGGGGGAACTGTCTATGGCTACACCTTC. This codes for CASRGGTVYGYTF.

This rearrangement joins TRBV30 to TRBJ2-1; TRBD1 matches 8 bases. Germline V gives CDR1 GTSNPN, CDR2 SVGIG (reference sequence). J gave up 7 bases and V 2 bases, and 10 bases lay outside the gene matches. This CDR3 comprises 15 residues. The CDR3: CAWSHGGQAVNEQFF. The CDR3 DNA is TGTGCCTGGAGTCACGGGGGACAGGCCGTAAATGAGCAGTTCTTC.

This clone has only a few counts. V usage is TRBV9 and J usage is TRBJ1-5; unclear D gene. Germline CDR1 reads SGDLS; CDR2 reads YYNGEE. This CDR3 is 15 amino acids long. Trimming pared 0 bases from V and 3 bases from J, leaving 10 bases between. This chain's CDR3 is CASSVEPGLNQPQHF. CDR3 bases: TGTGCCAGCAGCGTAGAGCCGGGTCTCAATCAGCCCCAGCATTTT.

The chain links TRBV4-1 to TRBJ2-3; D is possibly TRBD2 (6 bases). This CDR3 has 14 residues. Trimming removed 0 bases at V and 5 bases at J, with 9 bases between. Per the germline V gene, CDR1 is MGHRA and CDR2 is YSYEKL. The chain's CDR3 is CASSQDRGEDTQYF. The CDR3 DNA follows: TGCGCCAGCAGCCAAGATCGCGGGGAAGATACGCAGTATTTT.

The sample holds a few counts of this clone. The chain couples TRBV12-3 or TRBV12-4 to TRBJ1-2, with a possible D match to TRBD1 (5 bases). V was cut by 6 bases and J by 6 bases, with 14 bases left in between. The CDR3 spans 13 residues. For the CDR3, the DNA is TGTGCCAGCAGAAAGACAGTGGCTAATGGCTACACCTTC. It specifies CASRKTVANGYTF.

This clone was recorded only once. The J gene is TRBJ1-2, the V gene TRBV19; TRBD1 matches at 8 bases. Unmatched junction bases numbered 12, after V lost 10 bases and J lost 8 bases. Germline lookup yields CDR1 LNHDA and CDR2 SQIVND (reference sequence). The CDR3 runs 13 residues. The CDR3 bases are TGTGCCACCGACCCTTCCGGGACAGGAGGCTACACCTTC. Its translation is CATDPSGTGGYTF.